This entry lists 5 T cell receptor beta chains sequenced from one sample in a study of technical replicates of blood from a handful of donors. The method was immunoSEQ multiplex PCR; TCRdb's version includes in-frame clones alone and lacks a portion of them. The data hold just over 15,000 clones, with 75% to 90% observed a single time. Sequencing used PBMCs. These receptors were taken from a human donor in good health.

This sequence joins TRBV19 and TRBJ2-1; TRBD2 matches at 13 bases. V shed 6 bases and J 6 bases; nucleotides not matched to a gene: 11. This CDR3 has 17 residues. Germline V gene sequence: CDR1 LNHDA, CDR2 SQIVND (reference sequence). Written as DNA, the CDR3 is TGTGCCAGTAGCCTTGGGACTAGCGGGACCTACAGCAATGAGCAGTTCTTC. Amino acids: CASSLGTSGTYSNEQFF.

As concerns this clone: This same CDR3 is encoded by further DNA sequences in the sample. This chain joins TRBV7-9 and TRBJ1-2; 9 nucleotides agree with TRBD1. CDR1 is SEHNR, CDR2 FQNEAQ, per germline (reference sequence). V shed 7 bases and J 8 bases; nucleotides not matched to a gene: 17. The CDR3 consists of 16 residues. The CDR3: CASNSGTGFSFSGYTF. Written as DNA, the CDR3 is TGTGCCAGCAATTCCGGGACAGGGTTCTCTTTTAGCGGCTACACCTTC.

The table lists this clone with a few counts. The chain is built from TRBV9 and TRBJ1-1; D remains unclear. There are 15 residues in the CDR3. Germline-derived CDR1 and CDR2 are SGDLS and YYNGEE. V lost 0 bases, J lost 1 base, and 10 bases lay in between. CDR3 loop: CASSVDDIRNTEAFF. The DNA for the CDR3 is TGTGCCAGCAGCGTAGACGACATCAGGAACACTGAAGCTTTCTTT.

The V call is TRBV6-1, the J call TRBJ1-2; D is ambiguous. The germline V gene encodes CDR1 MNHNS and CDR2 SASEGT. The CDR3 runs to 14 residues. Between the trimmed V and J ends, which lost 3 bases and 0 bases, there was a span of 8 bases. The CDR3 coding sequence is TGTGCCAGCAGTGACGCAGATTCTAACTATGGCTACACCTTC. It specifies CASSDADSNYGYTF.

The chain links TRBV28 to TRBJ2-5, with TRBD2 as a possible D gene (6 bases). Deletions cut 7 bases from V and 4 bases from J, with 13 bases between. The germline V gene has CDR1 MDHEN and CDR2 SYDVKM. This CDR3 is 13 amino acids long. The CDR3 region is CASTTGVRETQYF. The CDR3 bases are TGTGCCAGCACTACGGGAGTACGAGAGACCCAGTACTTC.